Detailed here is one TCR beta chain. Its antigen remains unknown. The CDR3 covers 13 residues. Per the germline V gene, CDR1 is MNHEY and CDR2 is SVGAGI. Unmatched junction bases numbered 4, after V lost 4 bases and J lost 6 bases. This record comes from a study of T cell responses to AZD1222 COVID-19 vaccine. This table comes from immunoSEQ multiplex PCR, and its TCRdb copy is limited to in-frame clones, with some not included. The sample holds 150,000 or so clones, roughly 90% seen once. General study findings and limits: Epitopes outside B.1.351 and B.1.1.7 mutated regions reportedly drew nearly half of spike TCRs. The breadth and depth of Spike-specific TCRs increased once two AZD1222 doses had been given.

The J gene is TRBJ2-7, the V gene TRBV6-5, with 9 bases identical to TRBD2. This receptor was taken from an adult who received the AZD1222 COVID-19 vaccine. The sample here was peripheral blood, taken 28 days after the second AZD1222 dose. The CDR3 loop is CASSSLAGTEQYF. Here the CDR3 DNA reads TGTGCCAGCAGTTCCCTAGCGGGAACCGAGCAGTACTTC.